These 12 T cell receptor beta chains originate from one sample sequenced in a study of OX40 agonist ivuxolimab in advanced cancers. Repertoires were generated with immunoSEQ multiplex PCR, while TCRdb's copy carries only in-frame clones and drops some. This sample has about 68,000 clones; around 83% occur once, and the top ten carry roughly 1.4%. The sample in question was CD4+ or CD8+ T cells sorted from blood, obtained in a trial of the OX40 agonist ivuxolimab. The receptors originated from an adult with an advanced solid tumor such as melanoma, head and neck, liver or kidney cancer.

This clone was detected only a few times. This chain uses TRBV7-9 with TRBJ1-6; D is uncertain. Trimming took 4 bases from V and 9 from J, leaving 10 bases between them. Germline V gene sequence: CDR1 SEHNR, CDR2 FQNEAQ (reference sequence). The CDR3 is 13 amino acids. CDR3 loop: CASSSIDGSPLHF. The CDR3 DNA reads as TGTGCCAGCAGCTCCATCGACGGTTCACCCCTCCACTTT.

The chain couples TRBV7-9 to TRBJ2-3; 7 nucleotides align to TRBD2. The CDR3 has 15 residues. The junction had 8 bases not matched to a gene; V was cut back by 3 bases and J by 5 bases. From germline, CDR1 is SEHNR and CDR2 FQNEAQ (reference sequence). CDR3 amino acids: CASSLIRGVGDTQYF. CDR3 sequence (DNA): TGTGCCAGCAGCTTGATTCGGGGGGTCGGAGATACGCAGTATTTT. The complete variable domain, with remaining parts taken from reference TRBV7-9 and TRBJ2-3, reads DTGVSQNPRHKITKRGQNVTFRCDPISEHNRLYWYRQTLGQGPEFLTYFQNEAQLEKSRLLSDRFSAERPKGSFSTLEIQRTEQGDSAMYLCASSLIRGVGDTQYFGPGTRLTVL.

J is TRBJ2-7 and V is TRBV6-5; 9 nucleotides agree with TRBD1. Germline CDR1 reads MNHEY; CDR2 reads SVGAGI. The CDR3 contains 14 residues. V dropped 4 bases and J dropped 4; count of bases not matched to a gene: 5. CDR3 DNA sequence: TGTGCCAGCAGTTTAGGACAGGGGAGGTACGAGCAGTACTTC. Protein sequence: CASSLGQGRYEQYF.

The chain has TRBV19 and TRBJ1-4; D is uncertain. This CDR3 comprises 15 residues. The ends were cut back, 5 bases at V and 5 bases at J, with 15 bases in the middle. Germline V gene data show CDR1 as LNHDA and CDR2 as SQIVND (reference sequence). CDR3 amino acids: CASSSGVGKNEKLFF. The CDR3 DNA reads TGTGCCAGTAGTTCCGGGGTCGGGAAAAATGAAAAACTGTTTTTT.

The J gene is TRBJ1-3, the V gene TRBV30; D gene ambiguous. The CDR3 spans 14 residues. V lost 0 bases, J lost 4 bases, and 10 bases lay in between. Germline V gene sequence: CDR1 GTSNPN, CDR2 SVGIG (reference sequence). CDR3: CAWSVDNGGNTIYF. The CDR3 DNA is TGTGCCTGGAGTGTAGACAATGGCGGAAACACCATATATTTT.

The chain couples TRBV28 to TRBJ2-4; possibly TRBD2 for D (8 bases). Between the trimmed V and J ends, which lost 5 bases and 8 bases, there was a span of 19 bases. The CDR3 extends over 15 amino acids. The germline V gene has CDR1 MDHEN and CDR2 SYDVKM. CDR3 in amino acids: CASSATGPGRDIQYF. The DNA for the CDR3 is TGTGCCAGCAGTGCGACAGGGCCCGGGAGGGACATTCAGTACTTC.

The chain carries TRBV4-1 and TRBJ2-1; D remains ambiguous. Per the germline V gene, CDR1 is MGHRA and CDR2 is YSYEKL. V lost 1 base and J lost 4, with 11 bases in between. This CDR3 comprises 15 residues. CDR3 amino acids: CASSQVDTPYNEQFF. The CDR3 bases are TGCGCCAGCAGCCAAGTGGATACCCCTTACAATGAGCAGTTCTTC.

The chain combines TRBV5-1 with TRBJ2-2, with 9 bases that match TRBD2. J gave up 3 bases and V 5 bases, and 5 bases lay outside the gene matches. CDR1 and CDR2 (germline): SGHRS, YFSETQ. The CDR3 runs 15 residues. DNA of the CDR3: TGCGCCAGCAGGCGAGGCGGGGGGGACACCGGGGAGCTGTTTTTT. Its translation is CASRRGGGDTGELFF.

The rearrangement links TRBV2 to TRBJ1-4; D perhaps matches TRBD1 (5 bases). Germline loops: CDR1 SNHLY, CDR2 FYNNEI. This CDR3 contains 15 residues. Trimming took 1 base from V and 3 from J, leaving 9 bases between them. The CDR3 region is CASSEERTPNEKLFF. CDR3 sequence (DNA): TGTGCCAGCAGTGAAGAAAGGACACCTAATGAAAAACTGTTTTTT.

The rearrangement uses TRBV5-1 and TRBJ2-5; 10 positions agree with TRBD2. The CDR3 is 16 amino acids. Germline trimming cut 4 bases from V and 0 bases from J; bases unmatched to any gene: 6. The germline gives CDR1 SGHRS, CDR2 YFSETQ. CDR3 loop: CASSGAGTSDQETQYF. The CDR3 region has the DNA TGCGCCAGCAGCGGCGCCGGGACTAGCGACCAAGAGACCCAGTACTTC.

The chain couples TRBV11-1 to TRBJ1-6; perhaps TRBD1 as D (5 bases). The CDR3 sequence is 16 residues long. Trimming left V 1 base short and J 7 bases short, with 14 bases between. Germline assignment: CDR1 SGHAT and CDR2 FQDESV (reference sequence). The CDR3 region has the DNA TGTGCCAGCAGCTTAGGAGCCGGGACTCAAAATTCACCCCTCCACTTT. It is translated as CASSLGAGTQNSPLHF.

This sequence joins TRBV6-1 and TRBJ1-2, with a tentative D call TRBD1 (5 bases). This CDR3 has 13 residues. Trimming left V 7 bases short and J 2 bases short, with 11 bases between. The V gene's germline CDR1 is MNHNS and CDR2 SASEGT. The CDR3 region is CASNPTDNYGYTF. CDR3 in DNA: TGTGCCAGCAACCCGACAGACAACTATGGCTACACCTTC.